This TCR beta chain came from a study of early T cells in non-severe SARS-CoV-2 infection. Across the study: Investigators sequenced bulk RNA drawn from unsorted whole blood, and chains remained unpaired.

The protocol attached unique molecular identifiers to individual cDNA molecules. TCRdb reprocessed the 5' RACE reads with MiXCR, giving one entry per CDR3 protein. Among 35,000 to 45,000 distinct CDR3 sequences listed, nearly 10% were seen once. There are many counts of this clonotype. Germline V gene data show CDR1 as SGHAT and CDR2 as FQNNGV. J gave up 8 bases and V 5 bases, and 8 bases lay outside the gene matches. The CDR3 has 16 amino acids. Sequenced material: whole blood. This chain links TRBV11-2 with TRBJ2-3, with 15 nucleotides matching TRBD2. The receptor was derived from an adult who was a healthcare worker with PCR-confirmed SARS-CoV-2 infection or an uninfected control (not recorded which). CDR3 DNA: TGTGCCAGCAGCCCTAGGACTAGCGGGGGGGCCGGTACGCAGTATTTT. Translated, it gives CASSPRTSGGAGTQYF.